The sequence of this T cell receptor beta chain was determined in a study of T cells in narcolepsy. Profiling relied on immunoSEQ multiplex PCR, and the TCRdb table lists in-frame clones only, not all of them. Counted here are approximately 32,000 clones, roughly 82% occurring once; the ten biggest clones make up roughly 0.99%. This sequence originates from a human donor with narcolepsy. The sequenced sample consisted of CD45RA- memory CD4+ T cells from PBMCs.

The CDR3, as DNA: TGTGCCAGCAGCCATAGCGGGGGGACGGATACGCAGTATTTT. Its translation: CASSHSGGTDTQYF. The chain is built from TRBV28 and TRBJ2-3; TRBD2 matches at 10 bases. There are 14 residues in the CDR3. Germline loops: CDR1 MDHEN, CDR2 SYDVKM. Trimming cost V 6 bases and J 6 bases; bases outside gene matches: 6.